This entry is about one T cell receptor (beta chain). This specimen belongs to a study of blood T cells in healthy people across ages. About the study: Template switching picked up about one barcoded beta molecule for each two T cells.

The second PCR ran roughly 7 to 11 cycles with a sample-barcoded 5' primer and J-beta primers. TCRdb re-derived calls from the 5' RACE reads in MiXCR, one entry per CDR3 protein. The data hold approximately 800,000 distinct CDR3 sequences, with around 62% observed a single time. CDR1 is LGHNA, CDR2 YSLEER, per germline. V lost 0 bases to trimming and J lost 1 base; unmatched junction nucleotides: 9. This CDR3 has 19 amino acids. The clonotype was recovered from a man aged 25 to 40 in good health. This chain joins TRBV4-3 and TRBJ2-5; TRBD2 matches at 12 bases. Sequencing was carried out using blood. CDR3 loop: CASSQDLTSGGSFQETQYF. The CDR3, as DNA: TGCGCCAGCAGCCAAGATCTGACTAGCGGGGGATCCTTCCAAGAGACCCAGTACTTC.